The present TCR beta chain was sequenced within a study of lymphopenia after photon versus proton radiotherapy. Regarding the study as a whole: After the lymphocyte nadir, photon-treated repertoires showed oligoclonal expansion, especially of CD8+ Temra cells.

CDR3 size: 13 residues. Looked up from germline, CDR1 is MDHEN and CDR2 is SYDVKM. V lost 6 bases to trimming and J lost 1 base; unmatched junction nucleotides: 1. Concerning this clone: Its specificity is not known.

Generated by immunoSEQ multiplex PCR, the TCRdb table keeps only in-frame clones and is missing some. The sample contains around 25,000 clones, 84% of which appear only once. V is TRBV28 and J is TRBJ1-1, with 8 bases fitting TRBD1. The sample consisted of peripheral blood, taken from a patient treated with photon-based radiotherapy. This clonotype was sampled from a man aged 40-49 years with gastric cancer. The CDR3 nucleotides are TGTGCCAGCAGGGGACAGGAGAACACTGAAGCTTTCTTT. As protein: CASRGQENTEAFF.